A selection of T cell receptor beta chains follows, all from one sample in a study of CD8+ T cells in alopecia areata. Assay: immunoSEQ multiplex PCR; the TCRdb copy retains only in-frame clones and omits some. The sample contains about 94,000 clones, over 70% of which appear only once. Source: CD8+ T cells sorted from blood, taken at week 44, from a patient treated with tofacitinib. These receptors came from a human donor with alopecia areata. Both conserved end residues are part of each CDR3. A D gene is named only where the DNA matches it firmly. Expanded clones are given a class, and other clones once, few, many or no size at all.

CSVEGAGNYEQYF	TGCAGCGTTGAAGGGGCAGGTAACTACGAGCAGTACTTC	TRBV29-1	TRBJ2-7	-	-
CSVIGDEKLFF	TGCAGCGTTATCGGTGATGAAAAACTGTTTTTT	TRBV29-1	TRBJ1-4	-	-
CASSNQDGHYGYTF	TGTGCCAGCAGCAATCAGGACGGGCACTATGGCTACACCTTC	TRBV6-6	TRBJ1-2	-	once
CASSYSWTTEAFF	TGTGCCAGCAGTTACAGCTGGACCACTGAAGCTTTCTTT	TRBV27	TRBJ1-1	-	-
CASSLGAREAFF	TGTGCCAGCAGCCTCGGGGCGCGCGAAGCTTTCTTT	TRBV5-6	TRBJ1-1	-	-
CASSQAAGTGSNAYGYTF	TGCGCCAGCAGCCAAGCCGCCGGGACAGGGTCGAACGCCTATGGCTACACCTTC	TRBV4-3	TRBJ1-2	TRBD1	-
CSARVDYEQYF	TGCAGTGCTAGAGTGGATTACGAGCAGTACTTC	TRBV20-1	TRBJ2-7	-	-
CASYSLLGETQYF	TGCGCCAGCTACAGTCTTCTGGGAGAGACCCAGTACTTC	TRBV5-1	TRBJ2-5	-	-
CASSLRATGALGNQPQHF	TGTGCCAGCAGCTTAAGGGCGACAGGGGCTCTCGGCAATCAGCCCCAGCATTTT	TRBV7-8	TRBJ1-5	TRBD1	-
CASSPGRRGDTQYF	TGTGCCAGCAGCCCGGGTCGGCGAGGGGATACGCAGTATTTT	TRBV25-1	TRBJ2-3	-	-
CSVVGQGGGYTF	TGCAGCGTCGTGGGACAGGGAGGCGGCTACACCTTC	TRBV29-1	TRBJ1-2	TRBD1	-
CASSFFPYRKETQYF	TGTGCCAGCAGCTTCTTTCCCTATAGGAAAGAGACCCAGTACTTC	TRBV7-2	TRBJ2-5	-	-
CASSIGGLYPNEQFF	TGTGCCAGTAGTATTGGCGGACTATACCCTAATGAGCAGTTCTTC	TRBV19	TRBJ2-1	-	-
CASSQDEAIPYEQYF	TGTGCCAGCAGCCAAGATGAAGCCATCCCCTACGAGCAGTACTTC	TRBV14	TRBJ2-7	-	few
CASSLVNGEQYF	TGTGCCAGCAGCTTGGTGAACGGTGAGCAGTACTTC	TRBV5-6	TRBJ2-7	-	few
CASSLVGTEQFF	TGTGCCAGCAGCTTAGTTGGTACCGAGCAGTTCTTC	TRBV13	TRBJ2-1	-	-
CASSLRDRGTDTQYF	TGTGCCAGCAGCTTGCGGGACAGAGGCACAGATACGCAGTATTTT	TRBV7-3	TRBJ2-3	-	-
CASSQDVTDSNTGELFF	TGCGCCAGCAGCCAAGATGTTACGGATTCGAACACCGGGGAGCTGTTTTTT	TRBV4-3	TRBJ2-2	-	-
CASGFDRGNEQFF	TGTGCTAGTGGTTTCGACAGGGGTAATGAGCAGTTCTTC	TRBV12-5	TRBJ2-1	TRBD1	-
CASSFTGEGTDTQYF	TGTGCCAGCAGCTTCACAGGGGAAGGTACAGATACGCAGTATTTT	TRBV7-3	TRBJ2-3	TRBD1	-
CASSYVSGGGWDGYTF	TGTGCCAGCAGTTACGTTTCGGGCGGGGGATGGGATGGCTACACCTTC	TRBV6-5	TRBJ1-2	-	-
CASSWTGESYEQYF	TGTGCCAGCAGCTGGACAGGGGAGTCCTACGAGCAGTACTTC	TRBV5-6	TRBJ2-7	TRBD1	-
CSVTVQYGYTF	TGCAGCGTGACAGTACAATATGGCTACACCTTC	TRBV29-1	TRBJ1-2	-	-
CAWSVGAGVYNEQFF	TGTGCCTGGAGTGTAGGAGCGGGGGTCTACAATGAGCAGTTCTTC	TRBV30	TRBJ2-1	TRBD2	few
CASSQGDQGLFNTGELFF	TGCGCCAGCAGCCAAGGGGATCAGGGTTTGTTCAACACCGGGGAGCTGTTTTTT	TRBV4-3	TRBJ2-2	-	-
CASSEFYTDTQYF	TGCGCCAGCAGTGAGTTCTATACAGATACGCAGTATTTT	TRBV10-2	TRBJ2-3	-	-
CASSTRDRGFHEQYF	TGTGCCAGCAGCACCCGGGACAGGGGTTTCCACGAGCAGTACTTC	TRBV11-2	TRBJ2-7	TRBD1	-
CASSLADRANSPLHF	TGTGCCAGCAGCTTGGCCGACAGGGCTAATTCACCCCTCCACTTT	TRBV5-4	TRBJ1-6	TRBD1	-
CASSGGGNEQFF	TGTGCCAGCAGCGGGGGAGGCAATGAGCAGTTCTTC	TRBV9	TRBJ2-1	-	-
CASSITRGTYDGYTF	TGTGCCAGTAGTATAACCCGGGGGACATATGATGGCTACACCTTC	TRBV19	TRBJ1-2	-	-
CSVITGNEQYF	TGCAGCGTAATTACAGGGAACGAGCAGTACTTC	TRBV29-1	TRBJ2-7	-	-
CAWSVTSTDTQYF	TGTGCCTGGAGTGTGACTAGCACAGATACGCAGTATTTT	TRBV30	TRBJ2-3	-	once
CASSLLSARETQYF	TGTGCCAGCAGTTTATTGTCAGCGCGAGAGACCCAGTACTTC	TRBV27	TRBJ2-5	-	-
CASSFPGREQFF	TGTGCCAGCAGTTTTCCGGGACGAGAGCAGTTCTTC	TRBV27	TRBJ2-1	-	-
CAWSQGSGNTIHF	TGTGCCTGGAGTCAGGGTTCTGGAAACACCATACATTTT	TRBV30	TRBJ1-3	-	-
CASSYSRGGTDTQYF	TGTGCCAGCAGTTACTCACGGGGGGGGACAGATACGCAGTATTTT	TRBV6-6	TRBJ2-3	TRBD2	-
CAIRLEDSSYNEQFF	TGTGCCATCCGGCTTGAGGATAGCTCCTACAATGAGCAGTTCTTC	TRBV10-3	TRBJ2-1	-	few
CSVSGNTEAFF	TGCAGCGTGTCCGGGAACACTGAAGCTTTCTTT	TRBV29-1	TRBJ1-1	-	-
CASIPGQGHPYEQYF	TGTGCCAGCATCCCCGGACAGGGGCATCCCTACGAGCAGTACTTC	TRBV2	TRBJ2-7	TRBD1	-
CASSADYYNEQFF	TGCGCCAGCAGCGCGGACTATTACAATGAGCAGTTCTTC	TRBV5-1	TRBJ2-1	-	few
CAIRRTGEIYEQYF	TGTGCCATCAGGAGGACAGGGGAGATCTACGAGCAGTACTTC	TRBV10-3	TRBJ2-7	TRBD1	-
CASSRLNGEEQFF	TGTGCCAGCAGCCGCTTGAACGGGGAAGAGCAGTTCTTC	TRBV7-8	TRBJ2-1	-	-
CASTEGGAQNIQYF	TGTGCCAGCACCGAAGGGGGGGCCCAAAACATTCAGTACTTC	TRBV9	TRBJ2-4	-	-
CASCRGGTEAFF	TGTGCCAGCTGCAGGGGGGGGACTGAAGCTTTCTTT	TRBV19	TRBJ1-1	TRBD1	-
CASSIVGGRGQFF	TGTGCCAGTAGTATAGTAGGGGGTAGAGGGCAGTTCTTC	TRBV19	TRBJ2-1	-	-
CASSLGHVIYNEQFF	TGCGCCAGCAGCTTGGGACACGTAATCTACAATGAGCAGTTCTTC	TRBV5-1	TRBJ2-1	-	-
CASRGWTGNTGELFF	TGTGCCAGCAGGGGATGGACCGGGAACACCGGGGAGCTGTTTTTT	TRBV6-6	TRBJ2-2	-	once
CASSYRSEETQYF	TGTGCCAGCAGTTACAGAAGCGAAGAGACCCAGTACTTC	TRBV6-5	TRBJ2-5	-	-
CAWSTIQGRGTEAFF	TGTGCCTGGAGTACCATACAGGGCCGAGGGACTGAAGCTTTCTTT	TRBV30	TRBJ1-1	-	-
CASSPRTSGNTIYF	TGTGCCAGCAGCCCAAGGACATCTGGAAACACCATATATTTT	TRBV7-2	TRBJ1-3	-	-